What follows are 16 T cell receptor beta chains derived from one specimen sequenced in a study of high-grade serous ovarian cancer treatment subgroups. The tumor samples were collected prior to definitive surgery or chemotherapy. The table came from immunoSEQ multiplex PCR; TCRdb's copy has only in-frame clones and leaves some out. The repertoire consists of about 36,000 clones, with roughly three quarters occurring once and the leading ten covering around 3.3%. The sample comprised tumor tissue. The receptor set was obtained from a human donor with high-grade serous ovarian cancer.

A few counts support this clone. The CDR3: CASSLEGDSSYEQYF. The CDR3 coding sequence is TGTGCCAGCAGCTTAGAGGGGGATTCCTCCTACGAGCAGTACTTC. The chain carries TRBV7-2 and TRBJ2-7; the D gene is possibly TRBD1 (6 bases). Germline assignment: CDR1 SGHTA and CDR2 FQGNSA. V lost 1 base and J lost 0, with 10 bases in between. CDR3 size: 15 residues.

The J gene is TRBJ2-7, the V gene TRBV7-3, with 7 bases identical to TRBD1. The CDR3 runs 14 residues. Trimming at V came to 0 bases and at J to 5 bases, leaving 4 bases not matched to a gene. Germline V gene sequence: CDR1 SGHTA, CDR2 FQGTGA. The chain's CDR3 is CASSLTGGADEQYF. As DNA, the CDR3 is TGTGCCAGCAGCTTAACAGGGGGCGCGGACGAGCAGTACTTC.

DNA for the CDR3: TGTGCCAGCAGCCCCTATGGGGATACGCAGTATTTT. It encodes CASSPYGDTQYF. V usage is TRBV11-2 and J usage is TRBJ2-3; D is undetermined. The germline gives CDR1 SGHAT, CDR2 FQNNGV. V was clipped by 5 bases and J by 6 bases, with 9 bases between them. CDR3 length: 12 amino acids.

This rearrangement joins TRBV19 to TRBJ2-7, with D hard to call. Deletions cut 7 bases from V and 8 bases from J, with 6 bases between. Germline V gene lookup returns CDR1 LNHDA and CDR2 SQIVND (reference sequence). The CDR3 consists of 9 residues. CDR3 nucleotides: TGTGCCAGTATCGAGAAGCAGTACTTC. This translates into CASIEKQYF.

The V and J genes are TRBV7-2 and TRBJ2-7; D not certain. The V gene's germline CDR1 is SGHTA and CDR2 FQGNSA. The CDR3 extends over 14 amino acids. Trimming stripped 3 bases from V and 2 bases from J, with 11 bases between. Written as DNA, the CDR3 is TGTGCCAGCAGCTTTGGCTCGGCCGCCTACGAGCAGTACTTC. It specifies CASSFGSAAYEQYF.

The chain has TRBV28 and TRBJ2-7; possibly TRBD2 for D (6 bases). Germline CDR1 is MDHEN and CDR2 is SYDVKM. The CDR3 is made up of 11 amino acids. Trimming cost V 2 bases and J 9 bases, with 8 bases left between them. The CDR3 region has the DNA TGTGCCAGCAGTTTACAGGGAGGGCAGTACTTC. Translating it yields CASSLQGGQYF.

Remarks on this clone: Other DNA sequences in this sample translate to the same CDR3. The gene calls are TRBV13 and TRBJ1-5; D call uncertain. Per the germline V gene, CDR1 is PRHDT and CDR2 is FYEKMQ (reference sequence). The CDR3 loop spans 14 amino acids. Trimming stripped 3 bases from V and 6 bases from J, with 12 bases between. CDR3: CASSFLGAGQPQHF. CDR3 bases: TGTGCCAGCAGCTTTCTCGGAGCTGGTCAGCCCCAGCATTTT.

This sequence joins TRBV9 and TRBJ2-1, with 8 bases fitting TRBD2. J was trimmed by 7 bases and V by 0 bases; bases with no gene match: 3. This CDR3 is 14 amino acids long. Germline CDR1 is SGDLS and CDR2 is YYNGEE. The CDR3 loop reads CASSVDGLANEQFF. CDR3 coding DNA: TGTGCCAGCAGCGTAGACGGACTAGCTAATGAGCAGTTCTTC.

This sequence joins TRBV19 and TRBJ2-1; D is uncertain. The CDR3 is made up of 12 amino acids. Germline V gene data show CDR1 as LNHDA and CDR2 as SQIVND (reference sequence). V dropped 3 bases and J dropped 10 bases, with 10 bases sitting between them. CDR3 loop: CASSITGGEQFF. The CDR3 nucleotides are TGTGCCAGTAGTATCACGGGTGGGGAGCAGTTCTTC. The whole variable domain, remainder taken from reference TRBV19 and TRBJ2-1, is DGGITQSPKYLFRKEGQNVTLSCEQNLNHDAMYWYRQDPGQGLRLIYYSQIVNDFQKGDIAEGYSVSREKKESFPLTVTSAQKNPTAFYLCASSITGGEQFFGPGTRLTVL.

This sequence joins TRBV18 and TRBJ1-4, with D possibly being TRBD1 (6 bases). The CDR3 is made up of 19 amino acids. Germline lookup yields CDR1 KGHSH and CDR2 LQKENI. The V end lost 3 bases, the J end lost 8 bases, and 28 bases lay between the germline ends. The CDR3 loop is CASSPRLSRPRDNTEKLFF. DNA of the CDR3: TGTGCCAGCTCACCCCGTCTCAGCCGCCCCAGGGACAATACGGAAAAACTGTTTTTT.

The CDR3 DNA reads as TGTGCCAGCAGGGACAGGGTGTCGGAATACGAGCAGTTCTTC. As protein: CASRDRVSEYEQFF. This chain uses TRBV6-1 with TRBJ2-1; 8 nucleotides match TRBD1. Germline values: CDR1 MNHNS, CDR2 SASEGT. The V gene end was trimmed by 6 bases and the J gene end by 10 bases; junction bases not matched to a gene: 11. The CDR3 length is 14 residues.

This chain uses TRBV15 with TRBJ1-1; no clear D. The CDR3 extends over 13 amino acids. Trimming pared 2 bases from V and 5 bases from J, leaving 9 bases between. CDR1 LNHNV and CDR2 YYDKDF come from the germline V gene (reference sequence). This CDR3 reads CATSRQGRTEAFF. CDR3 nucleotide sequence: TGTGCCACCAGCAGACAAGGAAGGACTGAAGCTTTCTTT. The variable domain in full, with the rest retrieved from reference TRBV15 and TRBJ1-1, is DAMVIQNPRYQVTQFGKPVTLSCSQTLNHNVMYWYQQKSSQAPKLLFHYYDKDFNNEADTPDNFQSRRPNTSFCFLDIRSPGLGDTAMYLCATSRQGRTEAFFGQGTRLTVV.

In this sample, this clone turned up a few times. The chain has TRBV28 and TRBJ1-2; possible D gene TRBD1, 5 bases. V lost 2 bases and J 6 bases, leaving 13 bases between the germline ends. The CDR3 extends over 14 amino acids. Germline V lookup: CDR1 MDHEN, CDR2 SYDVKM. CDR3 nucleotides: TGTGCCAGCAGTTTAGCGGGCCGAGGGGATGGCTACACCTTC. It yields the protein CASSLAGRGDGYTF.

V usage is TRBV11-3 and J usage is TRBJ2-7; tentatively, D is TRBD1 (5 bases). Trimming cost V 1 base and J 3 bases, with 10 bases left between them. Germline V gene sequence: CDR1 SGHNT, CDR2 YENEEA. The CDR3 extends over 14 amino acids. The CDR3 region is CASSLASQGYEQYF. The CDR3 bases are TGTGCCAGCAGCTTAGCGTCTCAGGGCTACGAGCAGTACTTC.

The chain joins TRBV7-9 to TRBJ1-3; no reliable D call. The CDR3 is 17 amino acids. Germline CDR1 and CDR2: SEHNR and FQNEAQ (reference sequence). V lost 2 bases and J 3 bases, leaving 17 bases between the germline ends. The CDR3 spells CASSLLEAVSRGNTIYF. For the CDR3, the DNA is TGTGCCAGCAGCTTATTAGAAGCTGTCAGTCGTGGAAACACCATATATTTT.

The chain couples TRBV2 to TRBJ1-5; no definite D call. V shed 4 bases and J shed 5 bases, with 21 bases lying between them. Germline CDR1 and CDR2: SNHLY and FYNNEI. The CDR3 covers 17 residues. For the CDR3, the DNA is TGTGCCAGCAGTGCTCTAGGCAGCGACCTTCGCCATCAGCCCCAGCATTTT. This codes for CASSALGSDLRHQPQHF.